The subject of this entry is one TCR beta chain. Antigen specificity is unknown. This record belongs to a study of T cell responses to AZD1222 COVID-19 vaccine. Study-level information: Pooled samples include second doses given at about 4 or 12 weeks. General study points: White British people made up most donors, females outnumbered males, and clonal diversity was possibly underestimated. In the spike-specific TCR repertoire, nearly half reportedly target unmutated variant regions. The study identified only five or six AZD1222 recipients as seropositive at baseline.

Method: immunoSEQ multiplex PCR; TCRdb's copy keeps in-frame clones and lacks some. The repertoire includes over 150,000 clones, roughly 92% of them detected once, and 8% to 13% sits in the top ten. Trimming removed 2 bases from V and 7 bases from J; junction bases left unmatched: 6. Per the germline V gene, CDR1 is KGHSH and CDR2 is LQKENI. The CDR3 runs to 16 residues. This receptor was obtained from an adult in good health. This chain joins TRBV18 and TRBJ1-6, with 9 bases fitting TRBD1. The input for sequencing was peripheral blood, taken on day 0 of AZD1222 vaccination. The CDR3 nucleotides are TGTGCCAGCTCACCAGAACAGGGGGCTAGCAATTCACCCCTCCACTTT. Translated: CASSPEQGASNSPLHF.